The rows below give T cell receptor beta chains drawn from one sample of a study of blood T cell repertoires in COVID-19. Clones were sequenced by immunoSEQ multiplex PCR, and TCRdb holds only the in-frame ones, with some missing. Among nearly 300,000 clones, about four fifths were seen once, and the ten largest hold around 1.6%. The specimen was peripheral blood. These receptors all stem from a human donor with COVID-19, enrolled during active disease. The donor label of this sample is uncertain. The CDR3 runs from the conserved cysteine through the conserved F or W. A D gene is named only where the DNA matches it firmly. The size entry is marked missing in some rows and otherwise reads once, few, many or a size class.

clone_size cdr3_length d_call j_call v_call cdr3_nt cdr3_aa
NA 16 TRBD2 TRBJ2-3 TRBV9 TGTGCCAGCAGCGAAGGACTAGCGGAGATCACAGATACGCAGTATTTT CASSEGLAEITDTQYF
NA 17 NA TRBJ1-5 TRBV3-1/TRBV3-2 TGTGCCAGCAGCCAAGAATCTGAGGGTGGGGACAATCAGCCCCAGCATTTT CASSQESEGGDNQPQHF
NA 16 TRBD1 TRBJ1-2 TRBV5-1 TGCGCCAGCAGCTTCGGGACAGGGGGCGCGGGCTATGGCTACACCTTC CASSFGTGGAGYGYTF
few 15 TRBD2 TRBJ2-1 TRBV6-5 TGTGCCAGCAGTTACTTGGAAGCGGGAGCAAATGAGCAGTTCTTC CASSYLEAGANEQFF
once 17 NA TRBJ2-5 TRBV9 TGTGCCAGCAGCGTAGATATGGCAGGGCTAATGGGAGAGACCCAGTACTTC CASSVDMAGLMGETQYF
NA 14 NA TRBJ2-2 TRBV7-2 TGTGCCAGCAGCTTGGGCCTATGGCCCGGGGAGCTGTTTTTT CASSLGLWPGELFF
NA 13 NA TRBJ1-4 TRBV6-1 TGTGCCAGCAGTGAAACCCAGGGTGAAAAACTGTTTTTT CASSETQGEKLFF
NA 15 TRBD1 TRBJ2-7 TRBV4-3 TGCGCCAGCAGCCAAGAGGGACAGGGGATTTACGAGCAGTACTTC CASSQEGQGIYEQYF
NA 12 TRBD1 TRBJ2-7 TRBV13 TGTGCCAGCAGCATGAGACAGGGCGAGCAGTACTTC CASSMRQGEQYF
NA 13 NA TRBJ1-5 TRBV3-1/TRBV3-2 TGTGCCAGCAGCCAGGGGGCGCGGCAGCCCCAGCATTTT CASSQGARQPQHF
NA 12 NA TRBJ2-2 TRBV3-1/TRBV3-2 TGTGCCAGCAGCAGAGATACCGGGGAGCTGTTTTTT CASSRDTGELFF
NA 15 TRBD2 TRBJ2-7 TRBV7-2 TGTGCCAGCAGCTCTTCGACTAGCCCAGGCTACGAGCAGTACTTC CASSSSTSPGYEQYF
NA 18 TRBD2 TRBJ2-3 TRBV9 TGTGCCAGCAGCGTAGGGTCAAGGGGACTAGCGGGCACAGATACGCAGTATTTT CASSVGSRGLAGTDTQYF
few 11 TRBD1 TRBJ1-1 TRBV6-5 TGTGCCAGCAGAAGGGACAGAGAAGCTTTCTTT CASRRDREAFF
NA 15 NA TRBJ2-2 TRBV10-3 TGTGCCATCAGTTCCGTTAGCGGGAACACCGGGGAGCTGTTTTTT CAISSVSGNTGELFF
NA 17 TRBD2 TRBJ2-1 TRBV7-7 TGTGCTAGCAGCGCGAGACTAGCGGGAGGTTCCTACAATGAGCAGTTCTTC CASSARLAGGSYNEQFF
NA 14 NA TRBJ1-1 TRBV11-2 TGTGCCAGCACCCGGAGGGACGGGAACACTGAAGCTTTCTTT CASTRRDGNTEAFF
NA 14 NA TRBJ2-7 TRBV28 TGTGCCAGCAGTCGCGGGGGCCGCTCCTACGAGCAGTACTTC CASSRGGRSYEQYF
NA 14 NA TRBJ2-1 TRBV25-1 TGTGCCAGCAGCCCCCGGGAGTGGGGCAATGAGCAGTTCTTC CASSPREWGNEQFF
NA 13 TRBD2 TRBJ2-1 TRBV7-3 TGTGCCAGCAGCCAAACGAGCGGGGATGAGCAGTTCTTC CASSQTSGDEQFF